The T cell receptor beta chain described here comes from a study of OX40 agonist ivuxolimab in advanced cancers. Study-level information: Treatment received earlier with anti-PD-1, anti-PD-L1 or anti-CTLA-4 agents was allowed, and 40% had some. Partial responses were observed in three patients, of whom one had hepatocellular carcinoma and two had cutaneous melanoma.

The CDR3 is made up of 12 amino acids. Trimming stripped 3 bases from V and 8 bases from J, with 9 bases between. From germline, CDR1 is SGHNT and CDR2 YYREEE (reference sequence). This clone is large (0.1 to 1%) by share. Clones were read by immunoSEQ multiplex PCR, and TCRdb kept only the in-frame ones, dropping some. Of 20,000 to 30,000 clones listed, 80% to 90% are singletons. The chain couples TRBV5-4 to TRBJ2-1, with D maybe TRBD1 (6 bases). This TCR was sampled from an adult with an advanced solid tumor such as melanoma, head and neck, liver or kidney cancer. The sample in question was CD4+ or CD8+ T cells sorted from blood, obtained in a trial of the OX40 agonist ivuxolimab. The CDR3 DNA reads as TGTGCCAGCAGCTCAGGGGTGGATGAGCAGTTCTTC. Its translation is CASSSGVDEQFF.